This T cell receptor (beta chain) derives from a study of CD8 T cells in ankylosing spondylitis (TCRdb year 2017). Describing the broader study: The study set out to find disease-linked TCR variants by profiling T cell receptor beta repertoires in ankylosing spondylitis patients and healthy donors. The full study cohort comprised 20 to 30 ankylosing spondylitis patients and over a hundred healthy donors. Peripheral blood was sampled, and synovial fluid was additionally collected from ankylosing spondylitis patients. The paper's findings and limits, for the study overall: A TCR beta motif made up of several highly homologous amino acid variants appeared to be characteristic of blood from ankylosing spondylitis patients. A CD8+ phenotype was shown by the disease-linked clones, which were found at relatively low frequencies in peripheral blood. According to the report, matched synovial fluid samples from ankylosing spondylitis patients were significantly enriched for the disease-linked clones. Some motif variants had previously been reported in the synovial fluid and blood of reactive arthritis patients, which suggests shared mechanisms of disease initiation.

The junction shows trimming of 3 bases on V and 6 bases on J, plus 12 bases between the germline ends. The CDR3 runs 14 amino acids, cysteine and phenylalanine included. The retained sequence is limited to the CDR3, 42 bases, with the frame set at the first base. As concerns this clonotype: What antigen it recognizes has not been identified. No base-level quality is on record; no much larger clone is a single base apart.

The sequencer was an Illumina HiSeq 2500. Quantitative 5'-RACE with molecular barcodes was used to prepare TCR beta libraries. Regarding the original processing steps: A new computational method based on a probabilistic model of VDJ rearrangement was used to identify disease-linked TCR variants. The public reads were run again by TCRdb, first through fastp at Q25 and then through MiXCR, and only productive beta chains were kept. Rows merge per CDR3 protein into single entries with the most common DNA and genes. The V and J calls shown here were made by TCRdb, not taken from the authors' results. The sample profile shows around 770,000 distinct CDR3 sequences; roughly 19% of them were found once. Roughly a fifth of the sample belongs to the ten largest clones.

The specimen was blood, either unsorted or a sorted T cell fraction (not recorded which). This sequence uses TRBV12-3 or TRBV12-4 and TRBJ1-5, with no confidently assigned D gene. This clonotype was obtained from a male donor with ankylosing spondylitis. In nucleotides, the sequence is TGTGCCAGCAGTTTTTTAGGGAGGCGTCAGCCCCAGCATTTT. It is translated as CASSFLGRRQPQHF.